Sequencing of this T cell receptor beta chain was carried out in a study of blood T cell repertoires in COVID-19. Measured with immunoSEQ multiplex PCR; TCRdb has only the in-frame clones, and not every one. The sample has under 95,000 clones; 65% to 90% are singletons. Germline assignment: CDR1 SGHAT and CDR2 FQNNGV. This CDR3 spans 16 amino acids. Regarding this clone: Its ends do not fully match the called genes, so a read error is possible.

The receptor was isolated from a woman over 75 with acute or convalescent COVID-19. What was sequenced was peripheral blood. V and J are TRBV11-2 and TRBJ2-1; 9 bases fit TRBD2. CDR3 residues: CASSLARGGGRNEQFF. In DNA form, the CDR3 reads TGTGCCAGCAGCTTAGCTCGCGGGGGGGGGCGGAATGAGCAATTCTTC.